These 6 T cell receptor beta chains came from one sample sequenced in a study of graft-versus-host responses after intestinal transplantation. Only in-frame clones appear in the TCRdb table, and some are missing; sequencing was by immunoSEQ multiplex PCR. This table has tens of thousands of clones, roughly 92% appearing once. No antigen has been assigned to these receptors. The sequenced sample was unstimulated CD4+ T cells sorted from spleen or lymph node cells, obtained before intestinal transplant. Receptors were obtained from a human donor who received an intestinal transplant.

The V call is TRBV6-5, the J call TRBJ1-5; D possibly corresponds to TRBD1 (6 bases). The V and J ends lost 6 bases and 4 bases respectively, with 10 bases between them. The CDR3 loop spans 13 amino acids. CDR1 is MNHEY and CDR2 is SVGAGI in the germline V gene. For the CDR3, the DNA is TGTGCCAGCAGAAGGGGGATAAATCAGCCCCAGCATTTT. It specifies CASRRGINQPQHF.

The chain uses TRBV18 and TRBJ1-5, with 8 positions matching TRBD1. The CDR3 is 16 amino acids. Germline V gene data show CDR1 as KGHSH and CDR2 as LQKENI. Unmatched junction bases numbered 8, after V lost 1 base and J lost 6 bases. The CDR3 loop is CASSPLGQGYGQPQHF. CDR3 coding DNA: TGTGCCAGCTCACCACTCGGACAGGGATACGGTCAGCCCCAGCATTTT. The full variable domain, its missing parts supplied by reference TRBV18 and TRBJ1-5, is NAGVMQNPRHLVRRRGQEARLRCSPMKGHSHVYWYRQLPEEGLKFMVYLQKENIIDESGMPKERFSAEFPKEGPSILRIQQVVRGDSAAYFCASSPLGQGYGQPQHFGDGTRLSIL.

The chain is built from TRBV19 and TRBJ2-3, with TRBD1 matching over 10 bases. J was trimmed by 3 bases and V by 6 bases; bases with no gene match: 6. This CDR3 comprises 15 residues. The germline V gene has CDR1 LNHDA and CDR2 SQIVND (reference sequence). The CDR3 loop is CASSPDRGPTDTQYF. The DNA for the CDR3 is TGTGCCAGTAGCCCAGACAGGGGGCCAACAGATACGCAGTATTTT.

The V call is TRBV6-5, the J call TRBJ1-5; D is ambiguous. The CDR3 has 14 amino acids. The V and J ends lost 6 bases and 7 bases respectively, with 16 bases between them. Germline V gene sequence: CDR1 MNHEY, CDR2 SVGAGI. The CDR3 spells CASSNKVGGQPQHF. In DNA, the CDR3 is TGTGCCAGCAGCAACAAGGTGGGAGGGCAGCCCCAGCATTTT.

This chain connects TRBV6-9 to TRBJ1-2, with D possibly TRBD1 on 5 matching bases. Trimming took 6 bases from V and 7 from J, leaving 12 bases between them. The germline V gene encodes CDR1 MNHGY and CDR2 SVAAGI. CDR3 length equals 12 residues. The CDR3 DNA reads as TGTGCCAGCAGGCCTCAGGGATTTGGCTACACCTTC. This sequence encodes CASRPQGFGYTF.

The chain joins TRBV6-5 to TRBJ1-2; tentative D call: TRBD1 (5 bases). The germline V gene encodes CDR1 MNHEY and CDR2 SVGAGI. Trimming left V 5 bases short and J 5 bases short, with 9 bases between. There are 12 residues in the CDR3. CDR3: CASSLAGYGYTF. In DNA, the CDR3 is TGTGCCAGCAGTCTAGCAGGGTATGGCTACACCTTC.